This T cell receptor (beta chain) is from a study of molecular identifiers for immune sequencing clone quantification. Study at large: In replicates, RNA taken from 20,000 or 100,000 naive CD8 cells was divided five ways, and four portions underwent sequencing. Broader study findings: Clones of above 20 RNA copies carried over 99% of effector molecules; in naive cells they carried under 1%.

This clonotype was observed at least ten times. The antigen remains unidentified. Germline V lookup: CDR1 MNHEY, CDR2 SVGEGT. The CDR3 is 17 amino acids. The V gene end was trimmed by 4 bases and the J gene end by 2 bases; junction bases not matched to a gene: 8. TCRdb re-derived calls from the PCR reads in MiXCR, one entry per CDR3 protein. This sample has about 640,000 distinct CDR3 sequences, with about 20% found just once. The sequenced sample consisted of naive CD8+ T cells from blood, with Jurkat cell RNA spiked in. As for subset: FACS-sorted CD8+CD4-CCR7+CD45RA+ naive T cells. The chain links TRBV6-2 or TRBV6-3 to TRBJ2-3; 11 bases align to TRBD2. The source of this sequence is a human donor in good health. Some libraries in this study had Jurkat cell RNA spiked in. CDR3 residues: CASSFSTSGGYTDTQYF. CDR3 in DNA: TGTGCCAGCAGTTTTTCAACTAGCGGGGGTTACACAGATACGCAGTATTTT.